The clone carrying this T cell receptor beta chain was seen only a few times. Its antigen is not identified. The CDR3 is made up of 14 amino acids. The ends were cut back, 5 bases at V and 7 bases at J, with 18 bases in the middle. CDR1 SEHNR and CDR2 FQNEAQ come from the germline V gene (reference sequence). This sample was taken from a study of T cell responses to AZD1222 COVID-19 vaccine. Here immunoSEQ multiplex PCR was the method, and the copy in TCRdb shows in-frame clones only, minus some. Among about 68,000 clones listed, around 83% were seen once. Notes on the study in general: Per reports, nearly half of all spike-specific TCRs target regions that are unmutated in variants. Clonal diversity was possibly underestimated; the donors were predominantly white British and more often female. Spike-specific TCR repertoires showed rising breadth and depth after two AZD1222 doses.

The sequencing here drew on peripheral blood, taken on day 0 of AZD1222 vaccination. The genes are TRBV7-9 and TRBJ2-7; possibly TRBD2 for D (6 bases). The TCR originated in an adult in good health. The CDR3 spells CASSNTGLPGEQYF. In nucleotides, the CDR3 is TGTGCCAGCAGCAACACGGGACTCCCGGGTGAGCAGTACTTC.